This TCR beta chain stems from a study of neoadjuvant anti-PD-1 for oral cavity cancer. Looking at the study overall: Most patients had three to four biweekly doses of 3 mg/kg nivolumab before resection. General study results and limits: Post-nivolumab, blood T cell clonality was significantly elevated in non-responders.

Time point specified: after neoadjuvant nivolumab, at surgical resection. These oral cavity squamous cell carcinomas were HPV-negative and locally advanced. Analysis of PBMCs was direct, with no culture step. Libraries were prepared by immunoSEQ multiplex PCR; TCRdb keeps only in-frame clonotypes and omits some of them. The table has about 12,000 clones, over 55% seen once. This clone was counted between two and nine times. Antigen unknown. The sample here was PBMCs, taken after nivolumab (anti-PD-1) treatment. The clonotype originates from a person aged 40 to 85 with oral cavity squamous cell carcinoma.

The CDR3 DNA sequence: TGTGCCAGCAGCCAAGATCGGGCAGCGGGGGGCCTACTGGAGCAGTTCTTC. This codes for CASSQDRAAGGLLEQFF. This rearrangement joins TRBV4-2 to TRBJ2-1, with 9 bases identical to TRBD2. Trimming cost V 0 bases and J 10 bases; bases outside gene matches: 13. The CDR3 covers 17 residues. Germline V gives CDR1 LGHNA, CDR2 YNFKEQ.